Here is one TCR beta chain with its context. Its target is not known. The sample comes from a study of PD-1 blockade in classical Hodgkin lymphoma. Study conclusions and caveats: Relapsed/refractory patients reportedly had the lowest baseline TCR diversity, below newly diagnosed patients, who were below healthy donors.

Produced via immunoSEQ multiplex PCR; TCRdb's table is partial and in-frame only. The table lists around 16,000 clones, about 92% of them singletons. The time point: newly diagnosed, previously untreated cHL patient sample. It was by magnetic negative selection that CD4+ T cells were purified from thawed PBMCs. V was cut by 6 bases and J by 5 bases, with 14 bases left in between. The germline CDR1 and CDR2 sequences are SQVTM and ANQGSEA. There are 14 residues in the CDR3. This chain connects TRBV29-1 to TRBJ1-6; D gene uncertain. Sequencing was performed on CD4+ T cells from blood. This clonotype originated in a human donor with classical Hodgkin lymphoma. This chain's CDR3 is CSVLDGVNNSPLHF. DNA for the CDR3: TGCAGCGTCCTCGACGGAGTTAATAATTCACCCCTCCACTTT.